The rows below give T cell receptor beta chains drawn from one sample of a study of T cell responses to AZD1222 COVID-19 vaccine. The repertoire was sequenced with immunoSEQ multiplex PCR; TCRdb's copy has only in-frame clones and lacks some. Of 100,000 to 120,000 clones detected, nearly 90% appear once; the ten largest clones hold approximately 40%. The sequencing here drew on peripheral blood, taken 28 days after the second AZD1222 dose. The receptors come from an adult who received the AZD1222 COVID-19 vaccine. CDR3s include the opening cysteine and the closing phenylalanine or tryptophan. The D gene is left open where the match is weak. Not all rows give a size; the values are once, few, many and, for expanded clones, a class.

>TRBJ2-3|TRBV30|once|-|15
CAWSDGIGGTDTQYF
TGTGCCTGGAGTGACGGGATTGGAGGAACAGATACGCAGTATTTT
>TRBJ1-1|TRBV7-3|-|TRBD1|14
CASSLTGVGTEAFF
TGTGCCAGCAGTCTTACAGGGGTGGGCACTGAAGCTTTCTTT
>TRBJ2-7|TRBV11-2|once|-|14
CASSLGTPPYEQYF
TGTGCCAGCAGCTTAGGGACACCCCCCTACGAGCAGTACTTC
>TRBJ1-1|TRBV12-3/TRBV12-4|-|TRBD1|13
CASSDRVNTEAFF
TGTGCCAGCAGTGACAGGGTAAACACTGAAGCTTTCTTT
>TRBJ2-7|TRBV9|once|TRBD2|16
CASSVGGTSDDYEQYF
TGTGCCAGCAGCGTAGGCGGGACTAGCGATGACTACGAGCAGTACTTC
>TRBJ1-5|TRBV12-1|-|-|15
CASSFGGRCNQPQHF
TGTGCCAGCAGCTTTGGTGGACGGTGCAATCAGCCCCAGCATTTT
>TRBJ2-7|TRBV27|-|-|12
CASRLNLDEQYF
TGTGCCAGCAGGCTGAACTTGGACGAGCAGTACTTC
>TRBJ1-4|TRBV27|-|-|14
CASSLAGRREKLFF
TGTGCCAGCAGTTTAGCCGGGAGACGGGAAAAACTGTTTTTT
>TRBJ2-2|TRBV11-3|-|TRBD1|16
CASSYLAGGNTGELFF
TGTGCCAGCAGCTACTTAGCAGGGGGAAACACCGGGGAGCTGTTTTTT
>TRBJ1-2|TRBV19|-|-|11
CASSTYYGYTF
TGTGCCAGTAGTACGTACTATGGCTACACCTTC
>TRBJ1-6|TRBV6-5|-|-|14
CATNAAGGTSPLHF
TGTGCCACGAACGCGGCAGGAGGAACTTCACCCCTCCACTTT
>TRBJ1-1|TRBV19|-|TRBD1|14
CASSDQGGVTEAFF
TGTGCCAGTAGTGATCAGGGGGGAGTTACTGAAGCTTTCTTT
>TRBJ1-1|TRBV3-1/TRBV3-2|-|TRBD1|13
CASSHPGGTEAFF
TGTGCCAGCAGCCATCCAGGGGGCACTGAAGCTTTCTTT
>TRBJ1-5|TRBV19|-|TRBD1|14
CASRQGQGNQPQHF
TGTGCCAGTAGACAAGGACAGGGCAATCAGCCCCAGCATTTT
>TRBJ2-7|TRBV28|-|TRBD2|12
CASWDYLYEQYF
TGTGCCAGCTGGGACTATCTCTACGAGCAGTACTTC
>TRBJ2-7|TRBV11-3|-|TRBD1|12
CASSQQGGAVYF
TGTGCCAGCAGTCAACAGGGGGGCGCCGTATACTTC
>TRBJ1-5|TRBV19|-|TRBD1|15
CASSRDRGGNQPQHF
TGTGCCAGTAGTAGGGACAGGGGAGGCAATCAGCCCCAGCATTTT
>TRBJ2-7|TRBV27|-|TRBD2|16
CASSARTSVISYEQYF
TGTGCCAGCAGTGCCCGGACTAGCGTAATCTCCTACGAGCAGTACTTC
>TRBJ2-7|TRBV4-1|-|-|13
CASSELGSYEQYF
TGCGCCAGCAGCGAACTTGGCTCATACGAGCAGTACTTC
>TRBJ2-1|TRBV29-1|-|TRBD2|14
CSVRTSGRGYEQFF
TGCAGCGTTCGGACTAGCGGGAGAGGGTATGAGCAGTTCTTC
>TRBJ2-7|TRBV5-1|-|TRBD2|15
CASSYDGTSTYEQYF
TGCGCCAGCAGCTACGACGGGACTAGTACTTACGAGCAGTACTTC
>TRBJ2-1|TRBV19|-|TRBD2|15
CASRLGGTSGEKLFF
TGTGCCAGTAGGCTCGGAGGAACTAGCGGGGAGAAATTGTTCTTC
>TRBJ2-7|TRBV5-4|-|TRBD2|15
CASSPGLAGAYEQYF
TGTGCCAGCAGTCCGGGACTAGCGGGAGCCTACGAGCAGTACTTC
>TRBJ1-2|TRBV6-4|-|-|13
CASSEMGGYGYTF
TGTGCCAGCAGTGAAATGGGCGGCTATGGCTACACCTTC
>TRBJ2-7|TRBV7-2|-|-|14
CASSLPGLTYEQYF
TGTGCCAGCAGCCTACCCGGGTTAACCTACGAGCAGTACTTC
>TRBJ2-2|TRBV28|-|TRBD2|18
CASSFRTSGRANTGELFF
TGTGCCAGCAGTTTTAGGACTAGCGGGAGGGCCAACACCGGGGAGCTGTTTTTT
>TRBJ1-5|TRBV27|-|TRBD1|20
CASSLLAPGQGARGNQPQHF
TGTGCCAGCAGTTTATTAGCTCCGGGACAGGGGGCGCGGGGCAATCAGCCCCAGCATTTT
>TRBJ1-4|TRBV3-1/TRBV3-2|-|-|16
CASRKSDRSINEKLFF
TGTGCCAGCAGGAAGAGTGACAGAAGCATTAACGAAAAACTGTTTTTT
>TRBJ1-6|TRBV19|-|TRBD1|15
CASSLGQLTNSPLHF
TGTGCCAGTAGTTTGGGACAGCTGACGAATTCACCCCTCCACTTT
>TRBJ2-7|TRBV5-6|-|-|12
CASSRDSYEQYF
TGTGCCAGCAGCCGAGACTCCTACGAGCAGTACTTC
>TRBJ2-2|TRBV7-2|-|TRBD2|15
CASSLVAGRTGELFF
TGTGCCAGCAGCTTAGTAGCGGGAAGGACCGGGGAGCTGTTTTTT
>TRBJ1-2|TRBV19|few|TRBD1|16
CASSIFGQGLWYGYTF
TGTGCCAGTAGTATTTTTGGACAGGGGTTATGGTATGGCTACACCTTC
>TRBJ1-1|TRBV6-1|few|-|13
CASSEALRTEAFF
TGTGCCAGCAGTGAAGCGCTGCGCACTGAAGCTTTCTTT
>TRBJ1-4|TRBV5-1|once|-|14
CASSLTATNEKLFF
TGCGCCAGCAGCCTAACAGCAACTAATGAAAAACTGTTTTTT
>TRBJ2-5|TRBV3-1/TRBV3-2|-|TRBD2|19
CASSQDWAGGPWSQETQYF
TGTGCCAGCAGCCAAGATTGGGCGGGAGGGCCATGGAGTCAAGAGACCCAGTACTTC
>TRBJ2-5|TRBV18|-|TRBD1|14
CASSGQGDVETQYF
TGTGCCAGCTCCGGACAGGGGGATGTGGAGACCCAGTACTTC
>TRBJ2-3|TRBV19|-|-|14
CASRDRGRTDTQYF
TGTGCCAGTAGGGACCGGGGTCGCACAGATACGCAGTATTTT
>TRBJ2-7|TRBV7-9|-|-|15
CASSRTGQKLYEQYF
TGTGCCAGCAGCCGTACCGGACAGAAACTTTACGAGCAGTACTTC
>TRBJ2-7|TRBV19|-|-|13
CAPPQQVPYEQYF
TGTGCCCCTCCCCAACAGGTACCCTACGAGCAGTACTTC
>TRBJ2-7|TRBV10-1|-|TRBD1|15
CASSEGGQVAGEQYF
TGCGCCAGCAGTGAGGGGGGACAGGTGGCGGGTGAGCAGTACTTC
>TRBJ2-7|TRBV10-1|once|-|12
CASSRDTYEQYF
TGCGCCAGCAGCCGGGACACCTACGAGCAGTACTTC
>TRBJ2-7|TRBV5-1|-|TRBD2|14
CASSLEREEGEQYF
TGCGCCAGCAGCTTGGAGCGGGAGGAAGGCGAGCAGTACTTC
>TRBJ1-2|TRBV10-3|-|-|15
CAISDFQGTDAGYTF
TGTGCCATCAGTGACTTCCAGGGGACGGACGCTGGCTACACCTTC
>TRBJ1-5|TRBV6-1|-|TRBD1|16
CASSAVGQGSNQPQHF
TGTGCCAGCAGTGCCGTGGGACAGGGTAGTAATCAGCCCCAGCATTTT
>TRBJ2-7|TRBV11-1|-|-|16
CASSLGTSGLASEQYF
TGTGCCAGCAGCTTAGGGACGAGCGGGCTCGCCTCCGAGCAGTACTTC
>TRBJ2-7|TRBV19|-|TRBD2|14
CASSGASGSSEQYF
TGTGCCAGTAGTGGGGCTAGCGGGAGTTCCGAGCAGTACTTC
>TRBJ2-1|TRBV4-1|-|-|12
CASSQPRDEQFF
TGCGCCAGCAGCCAACCTCGGGATGAGCAGTTCTTC
>TRBJ2-5|TRBV5-1|few|-|14
CASSLSPSQETQYF
TGCGCCAGCAGCCTGAGCCCTTCTCAAGAGACCCAGTACTTC
>TRBJ1-2|TRBV4-3|-|-|15
CASSQDRLAPYGYTF
TGCGCCAGCAGCCAAGATCGGTTGGCACCCTATGGCTACACCTTC
>TRBJ2-7|TRBV5-1|-|-|13
CASSEPPAYEQYF
TGCGCCAGCAGCGAGCCCCCAGCCTACGAGCAGTACTTC
>TRBJ2-2|TRBV19|-|-|13
CASSDPNTGELFF
TGTGCCAGTAGTGACCCGAACACCGGGGAGCTGTTTTTT